This T cell receptor beta chain is from a study of T-cell reconstitution after alpha-beta-depleted transplantation in children. The sample holds many counts of this clonotype. As it was prepared, the TCRbeta library received unique molecular identifiers. TCRdb analysed the PCR reads with MiXCR anew, one entry per CDR3 protein. The table has around 370,000 distinct CDR3 sequences, around 10% seen once. V lost 7 bases and J lost 2; bases outside the gene matches: 9. This CDR3 region has 15 residues. This specimen consisted of PBMCs from the stem cell graft donor, obtained from the stem cell graft. The receptor's source is a human donor who donated a stem cell graft to a child with acute lymphoblastic leukemia. V gene TRBV12-3 or TRBV12-4 combines with J gene TRBJ2-7; 9 nucleotides match TRBD1. CDR3 amino acids: CASKLGQGSTYEQYF. In DNA form, the CDR3 reads TGTGCCAGCAAACTGGGACAGGGCTCGACCTACGAGCAGTACTTC.